This is a list of T cell receptor beta chains from one sample in a study of cytomegalovirus exposure and HLA in healthy donors. Some clones are missing from TCRdb's copy, which holds only in-frame ones; the method was immunoSEQ multiplex PCR. Its clone listing holds under 50,000 clones. Sequencing used PBMCs. Source of these receptors: a male donor in good health and CMV-seronegative. CDR3s include the opening cysteine and the closing phenylalanine or tryptophan. The order of the fields is CDR3 DNA, CDR3 protein, D gene, V gene, J gene. The D gene is left open where the match is weak.

TGTGCCAGCAGCCCTAGTAGGGTGGGCGGACAGTCTGAAGCTTTCTTT,CASSPSRVGGQSEAFF,NA,TRBV9,TRBJ1-1
TGTGCCAGTAGTTCCCCGGACAGGGGACGCACCGGGGAGCTGTTTTTT,CASSSPDRGRTGELFF,TRBD1,TRBV19,TRBJ2-2
TGTGCCAGCAGTCGGGACATCAGCTCCTATAATTCACCCCTCCACTTT,CASSRDISSYNSPLHF,NA,TRBV6-6,TRBJ1-6
TGTGCCAGCACCCGGGGGGGGTCTAACTATGGCTACACCTTC,CASTRGGSNYGYTF,NA,TRBV27,TRBJ1-2
TGTGCCAGCCTCGCCCGGAGCTTGAACACTGAAGCTTTCTTT,CASLARSLNTEAFF,NA,TRBV2,TRBJ1-1
TGTGCCAGCAGCTTTCACAGGGTAATCTACGAGCAGTACTTC,CASSFHRVIYEQYF,NA,TRBV5-6,TRBJ2-7
TGCGCCAGCAGTGGGACCTTTACTAGCGTCCCTAGCACAGATACGCAGTATTTT,CASSGTFTSVPSTDTQYF,TRBD2,TRBV10-2,TRBJ2-3
TGTGCCAGTAGTACCCTCTTGGGACAGGGAGGGAATCAGCCCCAGCATTTT,CASSTLLGQGGNQPQHF,TRBD1,TRBV19,TRBJ1-5
TGTGCCAGCAGCGTAGTCGGACAGGATTGGGAGACCCAGTACTTC,CASSVVGQDWETQYF,TRBD1,TRBV9,TRBJ2-5
TGTGCCTGGAGTAATAGGGGGCTTGACGAGCAGTACTTC,CAWSNRGLDEQYF,TRBD1,TRBV30,TRBJ2-7
TGTGCCAGCAGTTACACCTCAGGGGGAGCGCATGGCTACACCTTC,CASSYTSGGAHGYTF,TRBD1,TRBV6-6,TRBJ1-2
TGCAGTGCTAGAGCCGCTAGCGGCGAATACTTC,CSARAASGEYF,TRBD2,TRBV20-1,TRBJ2-7
TGTGCCAGCAGCCAGGAACAGGGGGCGAGCAATCAGCCCCAGCATTTT,CASSQEQGASNQPQHF,TRBD1,TRBV4-2,TRBJ1-5
TGCAGCGTTTATAGGGGGACTGAAGCTTTCTTT,CSVYRGTEAFF,NA,TRBV29-1,TRBJ1-1
TGTGCCAGCAGCCGGGGACTAGCGGGGGGAAGAGAGACCCAGTACTTC,CASSRGLAGGRETQYF,TRBD2,TRBV7-2,TRBJ2-5
TGTGCCAGCAGTGAGGGAACAGGTTACGGGGAGCTGTTTTTT,CASSEGTGYGELFF,NA,TRBV6-1,TRBJ2-2
TGTGCCTGGAGTGTAGCGGGGTACTCCTACGAGCAGTACTTC,CAWSVAGYSYEQYF,TRBD2,TRBV30,TRBJ2-7
TGTGCCAGCAGCCCCGGGACTAGAGGGGAGACCCAGTACTTC,CASSPGTRGETQYF,TRBD2,TRBV7-2,TRBJ2-5
TGTGCCAGTACCCAACAGGGCCGTGGCTACACCTTC,CASTQQGRGYTF,NA,TRBV19,TRBJ1-2
TGTGCCAGCAGCGTGGGACAGATGAACACTGAAGCTTTCTTT,CASSVGQMNTEAFF,TRBD1,TRBV9,TRBJ1-1
TGTGCCAGCAGGCAGACAGGGGAGAATCAGCCCCAGCATTTT,CASRQTGENQPQHF,TRBD1,TRBV6-1,TRBJ1-5
TGTGCCAGCAGCTCAATGACAGGGGGCACAGATACGCAGTATTTT,CASSSMTGGTDTQYF,TRBD1,TRBV7-9,TRBJ2-3
TGTGCCAGCAGCACCCGGGACAGGGCGTCAGAGCAGTACTTC,CASSTRDRASEQYF,TRBD1,TRBV7-2,TRBJ2-7
TGTGCCTGGAGGGGAACAGGGCCTGAGCAGTTCTTC,CAWRGTGPEQFF,NA,TRBV30,TRBJ2-1
TGCAGCGTTGTACCAGATACCACTAATGAAAAACTGTTTTTT,CSVVPDTTNEKLFF,NA,TRBV29-1,TRBJ1-4
TGTGCCTGGAGTGTTGAGGCGAGCTCCTATAATTCACCCCTCCACTTT,CAWSVEASSYNSPLHF,NA,TRBV30,TRBJ1-6
TGTGCCAGCAGTACGACAAACCAAGAGACCCAGTACTTC,CASSTTNQETQYF,NA,TRBV7-9,TRBJ2-5
TGTGCCACCAGCAGAGATCCTCACAATGAGCAGTTCTTC,CATSRDPHNEQFF,NA,TRBV15,TRBJ2-1
TGCAGCGTCACGGGACTAGCGGGGGAAACCTACGAGCAGTACTTC,CSVTGLAGETYEQYF,TRBD2,TRBV29-1,TRBJ2-7